These 5 T cell receptor beta chains were all obtained from the same sample, sequenced in a study of siplizumab effects on memory and regulatory T cells. Assay used: immunoSEQ multiplex PCR; TCRdb lists only in-frame clones, some missing. This sample has 92,000 or so clones, with 90% found just once. The material sequenced was CD4+ T cells sorted from blood. The receptor set was obtained from a human donor in good health.

The V and J genes are TRBV11-3 and TRBJ1-3; D is undetermined. CDR1 and CDR2 from the germline V gene are SGHNT and YENEEA. The CDR3 totals 12 residues. Trimming cost V 1 base and J 4 bases, with 2 bases left between them. CDR3: CASSLAGNTIYF. Here the CDR3 DNA reads TGTGCCAGCAGCTTAGCCGGAAACACCATATATTTT.

This rearrangement joins TRBV7-2 to TRBJ2-2; D possibly uses TRBD1 or TRBD2 (5 bases each). The CDR3 runs 14 residues. CDR1 is SGHTA, CDR2 FQGNSA, per germline. V was shortened by 3 bases and J by 6 bases, with 11 bases between the two germline ends. In nucleotides, the CDR3 is TGTGCCAGCAGCTTGCCTGGGGGACCCGGGGAGCTGTTTTTT. The encoded protein is CASSLPGGPGELFF.

The CDR3 is CASSLEQGSTGYGYTF. Written as DNA, the CDR3 is TGTGCCAGCAGCTTGGAGCAGGGATCGACGGGGTATGGCTACACCTTC. This sequence joins TRBV5-4 and TRBJ1-2, with D tentatively TRBD1 (5 bases). The CDR3 has 16 residues. V was pared by 0 bases and J by 5 bases, with 17 bases between. Looked up from germline, CDR1 is SGHNT and CDR2 is YYREEE (reference sequence).

The chain combines TRBV4-1 with TRBJ2-3; no clear D. With 4 bases removed from V and 4 bases from J, the gap between germline ends came to 18 bases. Germline loops: CDR1 MGHRA, CDR2 YSYEKL. The CDR3 runs to 16 residues. CDR3 sequence: CASSRTVLGGADTQYF. In DNA, the CDR3 is TGCGCCAGCAGCCGAACAGTTCTAGGTGGTGCAGATACGCAGTATTTT.

The genes are TRBV25-1 and TRBJ2-1; 9 bases map to TRBD2. Germline lookup yields CDR1 MGHDK and CDR2 SYGVNS. The CDR3 extends over 15 amino acids. With V trimmed by 4 bases and J by 6 bases, 7 bases remained unmatched. The CDR3 sequence: CASSVAGVETNEQFF. DNA for the CDR3: TGTGCCAGCAGTGTAGCGGGAGTGGAAACCAATGAGCAGTTCTTC.